A single sample is the source of the 25 T cell receptor beta chains below, sequenced in a study of T cell repertoires in cytomegalovirus infection. No antigen is known for these receptors. TCRdb re-analysed the reads in MiXCR, keeping a single row per CDR3 protein. The repertoire holds under 300,000 distinct CDR3 sequences, with around 20% as singletons. This sample comprised cultured PBMCs, obtained from culture after CMV antigen stimulation. These receptors were collected from a human donor in good health (CMV status not recorded). Some clones in this sample may be carry-over from other donors' samples.

The table lists this clonotype with many counts. V gene TRBV7-2 combines with J gene TRBJ2-3; tentative D call: TRBD1 (6 bases). Germline V gene sequence: CDR1 SGHTA, CDR2 FQGNSA. This CDR3 is built from 18 residues. With 6 bases removed from V and 1 base from J, the gap between germline ends came to 23 bases. CDR3 bases: TGTGCCAGCAGGTCCAGGGGCACGATAGTGATAGGCACAGATACGCAGTATTTT. This translates into CASRSRGTIVIGTDTQYF.

The V gene is TRBV29-1, the J gene TRBJ2-1, with 10 bases identical to TRBD2. CDR1 is SQVTM and CDR2 is ANQGSEA in the germline V gene. The CDR3 spans 14 residues. V gave up 6 bases and J gave up 7 bases; unmatched junction bases: 9. The chain's CDR3 is CSVRKREGSNEQFF. CDR3 sequence (DNA): TGCAGCGTCCGAAAGCGGGAGGGCTCGAATGAGCAGTTCTTC.

The chain is built from TRBV28 and TRBJ1-4, with D possibly being TRBD1 (5 bases). CDR1 is MDHEN, CDR2 SYDVKM, per germline. The CDR3 runs to 14 residues. Trimming pared 5 bases from V and 7 bases from J, leaving 14 bases between. CDR3 DNA: TGTGCCAGCAGTCCAGGGACCTTCAGTGAAAAACTGTTTTTT. Translation: CASSPGTFSEKLFF.

This clonotype was recorded at least ten times. The chain carries TRBV7-2 and TRBJ1-5; the D is unclear. CDR3 length equals 12 residues. V dropped 2 bases and J dropped 9 bases, with 8 bases sitting between them. CDR1 is SGHTA, CDR2 FQGNSA, per germline. The CDR3 nucleotides are TGTGCCAGCAGCTTATTATACGCGCCCCAGCATTTT. This encodes CASSLLYAPQHF.

The chain has TRBV6-2 or TRBV6-3 and TRBJ2-3, with D possibly being TRBD1 (6 bases). CDR3 length: 15 amino acids. The V gene's germline CDR1 is MNHEY and CDR2 SVGEGT. V was cut by 2 bases and J by 2 bases, with 11 bases left in between. This chain's CDR3 is CASSYDRRSTDTQYF. DNA for the CDR3: TGTGCCAGCAGTTACGACAGGAGATCCACAGATACGCAGTATTTT.

The sample holds a few counts of this clonotype. This CDR3 is CASSLSREETQYF. The DNA of the CDR3 is TGTGCCAGCAGCTTAAGTCGAGAAGAGACCCAGTACTTC. V gene TRBV7-3 combines with J gene TRBJ2-5, with D hard to call. The CDR3 has 13 residues. Germline values: CDR1 SGHTA, CDR2 FQGTGA. Between the trimmed V and J ends, which lost 1 base and 3 bases, there was a span of 6 bases.

A word on this clonotype: Sequence at one end of the junction differs from germline and may be a read error. The chain couples TRBV7-9 to TRBJ1-1; D unresolved. CDR3 size: 14 residues. CDR1 SEHNR and CDR2 FQNEAQ come from the germline V gene (reference sequence). The CDR3 protein is CASSLGKVTTEAFF. CDR3 in DNA: TGTGCCAGCAGTTTAGGGAAGGTGACCACTGAAGCTTTCTTT.

The V call is TRBV12-3 or TRBV12-4, the J call TRBJ1-2; D call uncertain. Trimming cost V 6 bases and J 3 bases, with 14 bases left between them. This CDR3 has 14 amino acids. CDR3 bases: TGTGCCAGCAGATTCGAGGGAGTCGACTATGGCTACACCTTC. Amino acids: CASRFEGVDYGYTF.

Only a few counts were recorded for this clonotype. The gene calls are TRBV27 and TRBJ2-5; 11 bases are a match to TRBD1. Germline assignment: CDR1 MNHEY and CDR2 SMNVEV (reference sequence). The trim removed 5 bases at V and 8 bases at J, leaving 13 bases unmatched. The CDR3 is 16 amino acids. CDR3 sequence: CASSLGQGALKNTQYF. The CDR3 DNA reads as TGTGCCAGCAGTCTAGGACAGGGGGCCCTCAAGAATACCCAGTACTTC.

This clonotype was seen ten or more times. The chain is built from TRBV7-2 and TRBJ2-7; tentative D call: TRBD2 (6 bases). Germline assignment: CDR1 SGHTA and CDR2 FQGNSA. The CDR3 sequence is 13 residues long. The ends were cut back, 6 bases at V and 2 bases at J, with 11 bases in the middle. The CDR3 nucleotides are TGTGCCAGCAGAGGCGCGGGAACCTACGAGCAGTACTTC. Translating gives CASRGAGTYEQYF.

This clonotype occurred many times. V is TRBV7-2 and J is TRBJ2-2; TRBD1 aligns across 7 bases. With 6 bases clipped from V and 5 bases from J, the junction kept 9 bases outside the gene matches. CDR3 length: 15 amino acids. Germline CDR1 is SGHTA and CDR2 is FQGNSA. The CDR3 DNA sequence: TGTGCCAGCAGTGGACCGGGACAGAGTACCGGGGAGCTGTTTTTT. This encodes CASSGPGQSTGELFF.

This clonotype was counted a few times. The V and J genes are TRBV12-3 or TRBV12-4 and TRBJ2-3; TRBD2 matches 13 bases. The CDR3 runs 14 residues. V dropped 6 bases and J dropped 7; count of bases not matched to a gene: 4. CDR3 coding DNA: TGTGCCAGCAGCTGGACTAGCGGGGGCCATACGCAGTATTTT. This gives the protein CASSWTSGGHTQYF.

The chain carries TRBV2 and TRBJ1-5; D is possibly TRBD1 (5 bases). V lost 6 bases and J 0 bases, leaving 12 bases between the germline ends. The CDR3 contains 15 residues. Germline V gene sequence: CDR1 SNHLY, CDR2 FYNNEI. In nucleotides, the CDR3 is TGTGCCAGCAGACCCAGGGAAAATAGCAATCAGCCCCAGCATTTT. Protein: CASRPRENSNQPQHF.

This clonotype was seen ten or more times. The chain recombines TRBV28 with TRBJ2-1; D is uncertain. V shed 3 bases and J shed 6 bases, with 15 bases lying between them. Germline assignment: CDR1 MDHEN and CDR2 SYDVKM. There are 15 residues in the CDR3. The CDR3, as DNA: TGTGCCAGCAGTTTGAGGCAAGGGTGGCTCAATGAGCAGTTCTTC. Translation: CASSLRQGWLNEQFF.

This clonotype occurred a few times. The rearrangement links TRBV10-2 to TRBJ2-3, with 11 bases identical to TRBD2. The CDR3 has 15 residues. The V and J ends lost 7 bases and 5 bases, in that order; junction bases with no gene match: 8. Germline assignment: CDR1 WSHSY and CDR2 SAAADI. As DNA, the CDR3 is TGCGCCAGCACGTGGCTAGCGGGAGGCATAGATACGCAGTATTTT. Residues: CASTWLAGGIDTQYF.

There are many counts of this clonotype. The rearrangement uses TRBV7-2 and TRBJ2-7, with a weak D call TRBD1 (6 bases). Trimming cost V 2 bases and J 3 bases, with 14 bases left between them. The CDR3 loop spans 15 amino acids. Germline V CDR1 and CDR2: SGHTA, FQGNSA. The CDR3 sequence is CASSLLGQGNYEQYF. For the CDR3, the DNA is TGTGCCAGCAGCTTACTCGGGCAGGGGAACTACGAGCAGTACTTC. Supplemented by reference TRBV7-2 and TRBJ2-7, the full variable domain reads GAGVSQSPSNKVTEKGKDVELRCDPISGHTALYWYRQSLGQGLEFLIYFQGNSAPDKSGLPSDRFSAERTGGSVSTLTIQRTQQEDSAVYLCASSLLGQGNYEQYFGPGTRLTVT.

This clonotype appeared a few times. The CDR3: CASSLGPSGRANEQFF. CDR3 nucleotide sequence: TGTGCCAGCAGTTTGGGCCCTAGCGGGAGGGCCAATGAGCAGTTCTTC. V and J are TRBV12-3 or TRBV12-4 and TRBJ2-1; TRBD2 matches 12 bases. The CDR3 covers 16 residues. Germline trimming cut 3 bases from V and 6 bases from J; bases unmatched to any gene: 6.

This clonotype showed up just a few times. The V gene is TRBV4-1, the J gene TRBJ2-4; 10 bases agree with TRBD1. Trimming at V came to 4 bases and at J to 0 bases, leaving 15 bases not matched to a gene. The CDR3 covers 20 residues. CDR1 and CDR2 (germline): MGHRA, YSYEKL. DNA of the CDR3: TGCGCCAGCAGCCTTAGACAGGGGGCCCCCCGCCAACTAGCCAAAAACATTCAGTACTTC. Protein: CASSLRQGAPRQLAKNIQYF.

This clonotype appeared a few times. V gene TRBV20-1 combines with J gene TRBJ1-3; 11 nucleotides agree with TRBD1. The V and J ends lost 1 base and 1 base, in that order; junction bases with no gene match: 9. Germline V lookup: CDR1 DFQATT, CDR2 SNEGSKA (reference sequence). The CDR3 runs 18 residues. The CDR3 spells CSARALGDRGFSGNTIYF. In nucleotides, the CDR3 is TGCAGTGCTAGAGCATTAGGGGACAGGGGGTTTTCTGGAAACACCATATATTTT.

This chain uses TRBV11-2 with TRBJ2-5; 12 bases align to TRBD2. The V segment lost 0 bases and the J segment 1 base; nucleotides outside the gene matches: 6. CDR1 SGHAT and CDR2 FQNNGV come from the germline V gene. There are 18 residues in the CDR3. CDR3 protein: CASSLDQLAGGFQETQYF. DNA of the CDR3: TGTGCCAGCAGCTTAGATCAACTAGCGGGAGGATTCCAAGAGACCCAGTACTTC.

This clonotype occurred many times. The chain is built from TRBV7-2 and TRBJ2-7; TRBD2 matches 8 bases. Germline CDR1 is SGHTA and CDR2 is FQGNSA. The CDR3 extends over 15 amino acids. With V trimmed by 3 bases and J by 2 bases, 6 bases remained unmatched. The CDR3 nucleotides are TGTGCCAGCAGCTTGGGTAGCGGGGCTCCCTACGAGCAGTACGTC. Amino acids: CASSLGSGAPYEQYV.

This clonotype was recorded at least ten times. The chain links TRBV7-2 to TRBJ2-7, with D unclear. The CDR3 has 13 amino acids. CDR1 and CDR2 from the germline V gene are SGHTA and FQGNSA. Trimming shortened V by 1 base and J by 1 base, and 5 bases separated the two germline ends. The CDR3, as DNA: TGTGCCAGCAGCTTAGGGCCGTCCTACGAGCAGTACTTC. Protein product: CASSLGPSYEQYF.

This clonotype was seen more than once but under ten times. This chain uses TRBV11-2 with TRBJ2-7, with 8 bases that match TRBD1. Germline V gives CDR1 SGHAT, CDR2 FQNNGV. This CDR3 spans 14 amino acids. The V and J ends lost 5 bases and 1 base, in that order; junction bases with no gene match: 4. DNA of the CDR3: TGTGCCAGCAGCATAACAGGGGGTTCCTACGAGCAGTACGTC. It encodes CASSITGGSYEQYV.

The chain couples TRBV7-2 to TRBJ1-5, with D maybe TRBD1 (5 bases). Looked up from germline, CDR1 is SGHTA and CDR2 is FQGNSA. Trimming took off 1 base at V and 7 bases at J, with 14 bases between the two ends. CDR3 length equals 15 residues. CDR3 DNA: TGTGCCAGCAGCTTAGGCAGCAGGGTTGGCCAGCCCCAGCATTTT. Its translation: CASSLGSRVGQPQHF.

This clonotype was seen ten or more times. V is TRBV7-2 and J is TRBJ2-1; D unclear. Germline-derived CDR1 and CDR2 are SGHTA and FQGNSA. V was shortened by 3 bases and J by 7 bases, with 4 bases between the two germline ends. This CDR3 contains 11 residues. CDR3 sequence: CASSFFNEQFF. CDR3 DNA sequence: TGTGCCAGCAGCTTTTTTAATGAGCAGTTCTTC. Complete variable domain (other parts from reference TRBV7-2 and TRBJ2-1): GAGVSQSPSNKVTEKGKDVELRCDPISGHTALYWYRQSLGQGLEFLIYFQGNSAPDKSGLPSDRFSAERTGGSVSTLTIQRTQQEDSAVYLCASSFFNEQFFGPGTRLTVL.